This paragraph covers one TCR beta chain sequence. This clonotype was counted many times. Its cognate antigen has yet to be identified. No clone much larger than this one lies a single base away; base qualities are absent. TCRdb names Illumina HiSeq 2500 as the instrument used. TCR beta libraries were prepared by quantitative 5'-RACE with molecular barcodes. In the original analysis: To identify disease-linked TCR variants, a new computational method was used, one built on a probabilistic model of VDJ rearrangement. Clones were called with MiXCR by TCRdb after fastp trimmed the public reads at Q25, and only in-frame beta chains were retained. Merged by CDR3 protein, the rows form single entries marked with the most common genes and DNA. The V and J calls were not made by the authors but by TCRdb's processing. The table for this sample lists 130,000 or so distinct CDR3 sequences; approximately 6.8% of them were counted only once. The ten most abundant clones make up 9% to 15% of the sample.

The data were taken from a study of CD8 T cells in ankylosing spondylitis (TCRdb year 2017). Regarding the research as a whole: The study set out to find disease-linked TCR variants by profiling T cell receptor beta repertoires in ankylosing spondylitis patients and healthy donors. The whole study cohort included 108 healthy donors and over 20 ankylosing spondylitis patients. Samples of peripheral blood were taken, and for ankylosing spondylitis patients, synovial fluid was collected as well. Here is what the overall study found, with its caveats: The disease-linked clones showed a CD8+ phenotype and occurred at relatively low frequencies in peripheral blood. Significant enrichment of the disease-linked clones was reported in matched synovial fluid samples from ankylosing spondylitis patients. Some of the motif variants had been reported before in the synovial fluid and blood of reactive arthritis patients, a finding that suggests common disease-initiation mechanisms. A TCR beta motif made up of fewer than 10 highly homologous amino acid variants appeared to be characteristic of blood from ankylosing spondylitis patients.

The CDR3 contains 14 residues, cysteine and phenylalanine counted. Of the read, only the CDR3 DNA is kept; its 42 bases are in frame from base 1. The junction carries 12 bases between V and J, which are trimmed by 3 bases and 0 bases respectively. The germline V gene (reference sequence) supplies CDR1 DFQATT and CDR2 SNEGSKA. Source material: blood, either unsorted or a sorted T cell fraction (not recorded which). This chain is built from TRBV20-1 and TRBJ2-7; no D gene call is confident. This sequence was found in a male donor with ankylosing spondylitis or in good health (not recorded which). The CDR3 has the sequence CSARENTVSYEQYF. The nucleotide sequence is given as TGCAGTGCTAGGGAGAACACGGTCTCCTACGAGCAGTACTTC.